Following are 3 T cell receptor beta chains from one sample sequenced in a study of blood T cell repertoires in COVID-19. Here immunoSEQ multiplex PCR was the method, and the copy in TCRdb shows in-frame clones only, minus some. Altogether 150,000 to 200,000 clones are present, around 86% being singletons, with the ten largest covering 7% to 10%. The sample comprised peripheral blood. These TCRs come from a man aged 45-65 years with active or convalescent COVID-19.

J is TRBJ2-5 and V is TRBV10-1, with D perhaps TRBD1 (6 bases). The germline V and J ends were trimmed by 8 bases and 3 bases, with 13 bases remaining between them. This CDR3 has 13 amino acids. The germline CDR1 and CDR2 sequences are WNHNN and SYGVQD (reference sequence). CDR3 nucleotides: TGCGCCAGCGGGTTACAGGGAGAAGAGACCCAGTACTTC. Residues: CASGLQGEETQYF.

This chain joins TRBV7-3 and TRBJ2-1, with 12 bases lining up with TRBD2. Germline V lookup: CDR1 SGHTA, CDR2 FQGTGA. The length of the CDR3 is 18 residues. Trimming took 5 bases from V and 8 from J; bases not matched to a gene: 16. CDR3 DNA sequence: TGTGCCAGCAGCAGAAGGACTAGCGGGAACACTTTGTTCGATGAGCAGTTCTTC. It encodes CASSRRTSGNTLFDEQFF.

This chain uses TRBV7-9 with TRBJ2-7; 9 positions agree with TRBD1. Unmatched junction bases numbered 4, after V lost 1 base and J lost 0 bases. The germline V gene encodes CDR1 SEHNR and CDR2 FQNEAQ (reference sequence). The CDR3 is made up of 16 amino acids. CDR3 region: CASSLDSGQGSYEQYF. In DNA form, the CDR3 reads TGTGCCAGCAGCTTAGATTCGGGACAGGGCTCCTACGAGCAGTACTTC.